The present T cell receptor beta chain was sequenced within a study of OX40 agonist ivuxolimab in advanced cancers. Broadly, across the study: The costimulatory receptor OX40 (CD134) was targeted by ivuxolimab, a fully human IgG2 agonistic monoclonal antibody. Peripheral TCRbeta sequencing aimed to test whether ivuxolimab altered TCR sequence diversity and caused clonal T-cell expansion. A male proportion of 82.7% and a mean age of 60 years, ranging from about 23 to 90, were recorded for the dose-escalation cohort. Among the roughly 50 dose-escalation patients, about 20 had hepatocellular carcinoma, about 15 melanoma, 9 renal cell carcinoma and 9 head and neck cancer. Intravenous ivuxolimab was administered to patients every 2 weeks at six dose levels: 0.01, 0.1, 0.3, 1.5, 3 and 10 mg/kg. The monotherapy dose-escalation portion (N of about 50 patients) of the phase I ivuxolimab trial is reported in the paper. Prior anti-PD-1, anti-PD-L1 or anti-CTLA-4 therapy was permitted, and checkpoint inhibitors had been received by more than 35% of dose-escalation patients. Partial responses occurred in three dose-escalation patients, of whom one had hepatocellular carcinoma and two had cutaneous melanoma. Broader findings and caveats from the paper: At doses from 0.1 to 3.0 mg/kg, clonal expansion was seen in both CD4+ and CD8+ blood T cells between baseline and week 6. In partial responders in the 0.1-3.0 mg/kg groups, normalized peripheral clonal expansion was found to be among the lowest, especially among CD8+ T cells. After ivuxolimab, more expanded clones were found on average in CD8+ T cells than in CD4+ T cells. Which antigens the clonally expanded peripheral T cells were specific for was not determined. Low levels of normalized T-cell clonal expansion were also seen in some patients who did not respond.

V is clipped by 5 bases and J by 2 bases, and the sequence between their germline boundaries is 16 bases long. The germline V gene yields SNHLY for CDR1 and FYNNEI for CDR2. Reading from cysteine to phenylalanine, the CDR3 counts 16 amino acids. Just the 48-base CDR3 DNA is kept, in frame starting at base 1. In regard to this clone: Its antigen has not been determined. Base qualities are not recorded, but no much larger clone differs from it by a single base.

The trial excluded patients who had a history of autoimmune disease or were on systemic immunosuppression. In every dose cohort, peripheral blood was drawn for TCR sequencing at baseline, cycle 4 day 1, and cycle 7 day 1. The samples were taken from a phase I, first-in-human, multicenter, open-label dose-escalation trial of ivuxolimab. Adults with locally advanced or metastatic head and neck squamous cell, hepatocellular, melanoma or renal cell carcinoma were enrolled in the trial. CD4+ and CD8+ T cells were sorted separately from peripheral blood before TCR sequencing. For sequencing of the TCRbeta CDR3 region, genomic DNA was extracted from the sorted cells. The immunoSEQ Assay was used to sequence the TCRbeta CDR3 regions. TCRdb limited this immuneACCESS table to in-frame rearrangements with V and J called. A share of clones is missing; checked studies link under half to unresolved V genes, and the rest is unexplained. This sample is represented by 65,000 or so clones; over 80% of them were singletons. Clones ranked in the top ten supply 3.7% of the sample.

The TCR was taken from an adult with an advanced solid tumor such as melanoma, head and neck, liver or kidney cancer. Source: CD4+ or CD8+ T cells sorted from blood, taken in a trial of the OX40 agonist ivuxolimab. The chain joins TRBV2 to TRBJ2-1; TRBD1 might be the D gene, on 6 matching bases. The CDR3 region: CASSRRRDNPYNEQFF. The sequenced DNA: TGTGCCAGCAGTAGGAGACGGGACAACCCCTACAATGAGCAGTTCTTC. Extended through the reference TRBV2 and TRBJ2-1 proteins, this CDR3 yields the full variable domain: EPEVTQTPSHQVTQMGQEVILRCVPISNHLYFYWYRQILGQKVEFLVSFYNNEISEKSEIFDDQFSVERPDGSNFTLKIRSTKLEDSAMYFCASSRRRDNPYNEQFFGPGTRLTVL.